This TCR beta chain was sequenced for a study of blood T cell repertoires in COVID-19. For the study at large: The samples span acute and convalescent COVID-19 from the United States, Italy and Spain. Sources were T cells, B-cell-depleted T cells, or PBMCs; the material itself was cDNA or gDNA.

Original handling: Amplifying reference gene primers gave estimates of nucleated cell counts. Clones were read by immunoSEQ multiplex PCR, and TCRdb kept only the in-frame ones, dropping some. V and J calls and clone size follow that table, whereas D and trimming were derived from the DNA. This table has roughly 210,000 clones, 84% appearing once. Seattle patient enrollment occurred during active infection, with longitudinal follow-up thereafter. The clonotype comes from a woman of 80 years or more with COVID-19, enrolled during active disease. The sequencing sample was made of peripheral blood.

In DNA form, the CDR3 reads TGTGCCAGTAGTATGAGTCAGGGGAACACTGAAGCTTTCTTT. It encodes CASSMSQGNTEAFF. V usage is TRBV19 and J usage is TRBJ1-1, with D possibly matching TRBD1 (5 bases). The CDR3 totals 14 residues. Trimming left V 3 bases short and J 1 base short, with 9 bases between. Germline V lookup: CDR1 LNHDA, CDR2 SQIVND (reference sequence).